Included here is one T cell receptor (beta chain) sequence, with context. The CDR3 length is 14 residues. Per germline, CDR1 SGHNT and CDR2 YENEEA. The trim removed 3 bases at V and 10 bases at J, leaving 9 bases unmatched. This entry comes from a study of immune characterization of retroperitoneal liposarcoma. TCRdb re-derived calls from the PCR reads in MiXCR, one entry per CDR3 protein. The sample holds about 3,000 distinct CDR3 sequences; around half are singletons and the top ten take 45%. This sequence originates from a male donor with retroperitoneal liposarcoma. J is TRBJ2-1 and V is TRBV11-3; 7 nucleotides line up with TRBD2. Sequencing was performed on tumor tissue. This CDR3 reads CASSFPATGGEQFF. The DNA for the CDR3 is TGTGCCAGCAGCTTCCCAGCCACCGGGGGGGAGCAGTTCTTC. Looking up the rest from reference TRBV11-3 and TRBJ2-1 gives the full variable domain: EAGVVQSPRYKIIEKKQPVAFWCNPISGHNTLYWYLQNLGQGPELLIRYENEEAVDDSQLPKDRFSAERLKGVDSTLKIQPAELGDSAVYLCASSFPATGGEQFFGPGTRLTVL.